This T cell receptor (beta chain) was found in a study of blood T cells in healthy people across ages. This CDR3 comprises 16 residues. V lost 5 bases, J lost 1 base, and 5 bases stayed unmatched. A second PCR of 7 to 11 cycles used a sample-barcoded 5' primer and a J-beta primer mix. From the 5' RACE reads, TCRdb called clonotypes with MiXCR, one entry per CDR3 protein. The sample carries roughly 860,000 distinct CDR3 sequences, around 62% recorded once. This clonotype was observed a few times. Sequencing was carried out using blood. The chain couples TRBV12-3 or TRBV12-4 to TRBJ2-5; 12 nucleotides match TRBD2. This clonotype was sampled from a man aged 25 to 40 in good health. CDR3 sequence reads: CASSTGLAGSQETQYF. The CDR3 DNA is TGTGCCAGCAGTACCGGACTAGCGGGGTCCCAAGAGACCCAGTACTTC.